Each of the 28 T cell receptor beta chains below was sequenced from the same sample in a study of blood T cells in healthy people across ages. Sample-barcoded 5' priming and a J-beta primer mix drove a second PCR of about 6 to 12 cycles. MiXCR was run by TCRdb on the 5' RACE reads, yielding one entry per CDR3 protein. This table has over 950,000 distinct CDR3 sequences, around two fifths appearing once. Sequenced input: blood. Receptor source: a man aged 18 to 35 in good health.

In nucleotides, the CDR3 is TGCGCCAGCAGCTTGGACAACAGCCAAGAGACCCAGTACTTC. It translates to CASSLDNSQETQYF. This rearrangement joins TRBV5-1 to TRBJ2-7, with D uncertain. The J call may be in error: the DNA end matches TRBJ2-5 better. Per the germline V gene, CDR1 is SGHRS and CDR2 is YFSETQ. The CDR3 has 14 residues.

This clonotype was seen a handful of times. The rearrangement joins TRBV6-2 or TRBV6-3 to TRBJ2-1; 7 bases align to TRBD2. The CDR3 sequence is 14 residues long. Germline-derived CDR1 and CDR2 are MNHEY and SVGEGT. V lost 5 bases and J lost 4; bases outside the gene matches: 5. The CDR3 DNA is TGTGCCAGCAGTCACGGGACTATATACAATGAGCAGTTCTTC. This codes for CASSHGTIYNEQFF.

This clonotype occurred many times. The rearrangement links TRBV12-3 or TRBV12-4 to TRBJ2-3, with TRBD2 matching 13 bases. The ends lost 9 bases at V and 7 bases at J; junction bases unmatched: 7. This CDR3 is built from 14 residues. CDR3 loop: CASTGTSGMYTQYF. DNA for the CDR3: TGTGCCAGTACCGGGACTAGCGGGATGTATACGCAGTATTTT.

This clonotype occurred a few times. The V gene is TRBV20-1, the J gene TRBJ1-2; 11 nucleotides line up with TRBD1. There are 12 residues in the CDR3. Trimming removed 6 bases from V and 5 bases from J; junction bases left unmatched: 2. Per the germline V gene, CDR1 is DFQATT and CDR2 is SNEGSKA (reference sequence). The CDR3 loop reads CSAGQGAYGYTF. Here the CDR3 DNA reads TGCAGTGCCGGACAGGGGGCGTATGGCTACACCTTC.

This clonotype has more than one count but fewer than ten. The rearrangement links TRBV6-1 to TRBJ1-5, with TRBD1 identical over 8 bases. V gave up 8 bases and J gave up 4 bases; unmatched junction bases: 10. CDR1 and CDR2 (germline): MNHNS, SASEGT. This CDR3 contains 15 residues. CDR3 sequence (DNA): TGTGCCAGCGTTATCACAGGGGGAGGAAATCAGCCCCAGCATTTT. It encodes CASVITGGGNQPQHF.

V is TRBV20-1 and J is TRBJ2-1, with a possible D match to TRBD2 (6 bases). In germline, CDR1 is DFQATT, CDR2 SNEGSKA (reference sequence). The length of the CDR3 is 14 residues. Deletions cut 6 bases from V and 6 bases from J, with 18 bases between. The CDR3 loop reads CSASRGSAGNEQFF. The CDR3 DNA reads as TGCAGTGCGAGTCGGGGGTCCGCTGGCAATGAGCAGTTCTTC.

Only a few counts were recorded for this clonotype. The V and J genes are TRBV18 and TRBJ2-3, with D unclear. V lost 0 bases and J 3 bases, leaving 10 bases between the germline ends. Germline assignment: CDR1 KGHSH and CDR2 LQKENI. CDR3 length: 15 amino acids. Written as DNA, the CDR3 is TGTGCCAGCTCACCACCCGGCGAAAGGACAGATACGCAGTATTTT. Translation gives CASSPPGERTDTQYF.

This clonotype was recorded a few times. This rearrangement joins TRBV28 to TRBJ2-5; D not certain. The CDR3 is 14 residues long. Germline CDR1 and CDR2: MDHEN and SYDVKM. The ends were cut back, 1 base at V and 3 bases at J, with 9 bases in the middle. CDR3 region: CASSLSGPKETQYF. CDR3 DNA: TGTGCCAGCAGTTTATCCGGACCCAAAGAGACCCAGTACTTC.

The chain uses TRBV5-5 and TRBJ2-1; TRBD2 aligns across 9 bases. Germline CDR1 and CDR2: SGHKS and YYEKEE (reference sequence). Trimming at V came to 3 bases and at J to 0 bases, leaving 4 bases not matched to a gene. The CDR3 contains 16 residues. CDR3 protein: CASSSFSGSSYNEQFF. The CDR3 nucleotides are TGTGCCAGCAGCTCTTTTAGCGGGAGCTCCTACAATGAGCAGTTCTTC.

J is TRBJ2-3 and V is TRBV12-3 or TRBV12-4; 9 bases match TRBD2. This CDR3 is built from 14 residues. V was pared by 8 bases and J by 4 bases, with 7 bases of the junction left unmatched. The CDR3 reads CASGLSGGPDTQYF. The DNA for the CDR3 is TGTGCCAGCGGACTTAGCGGGGGCCCAGATACGCAGTATTTT.

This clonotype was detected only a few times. The chain's CDR3 is CASSSADSGAGKLFF. The CDR3 DNA sequence: TGTGCCAGCAGCTCTGCCGACAGCGGGGCTGGAAAACTGTTTTTT. This chain joins TRBV7-2 and TRBJ1-4, with D possibly being TRBD1 (5 bases). CDR3 size: 15 residues. Germline CDR1 SGHTA, CDR2 FQGNSA. V lost 4 bases and J lost 10, with 19 bases in between.

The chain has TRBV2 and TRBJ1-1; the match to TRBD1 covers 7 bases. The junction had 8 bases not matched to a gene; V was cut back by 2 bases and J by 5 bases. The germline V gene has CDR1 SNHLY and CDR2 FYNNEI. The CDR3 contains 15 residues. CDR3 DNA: TGTGCCAGCAGTGAAAGTCCGACAGGGATTACTGAAGCTTTCTTT. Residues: CASSESPTGITEAFF.

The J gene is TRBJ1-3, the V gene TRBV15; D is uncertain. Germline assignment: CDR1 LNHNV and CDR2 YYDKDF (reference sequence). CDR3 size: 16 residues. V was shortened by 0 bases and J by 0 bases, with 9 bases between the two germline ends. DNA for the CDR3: TGTGCCACCAGCAGAGAAATGATTAGCTCTGGAAACACCATATATTTT. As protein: CATSREMISSGNTIYF. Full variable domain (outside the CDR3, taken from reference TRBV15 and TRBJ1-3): DAMVIQNPRYQVTQFGKPVTLSCSQTLNHNVMYWYQQKSSQAPKLLFHYYDKDFNNEADTPDNFQSRRPNTSFCFLDIRSPGLGDTAMYLCATSREMISSGNTIYFGEGSWLTVV.

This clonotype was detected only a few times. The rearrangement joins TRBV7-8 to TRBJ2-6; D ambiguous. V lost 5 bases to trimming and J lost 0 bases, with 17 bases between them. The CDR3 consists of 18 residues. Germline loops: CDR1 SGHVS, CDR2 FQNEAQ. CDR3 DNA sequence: TGTGCCAGCAGCGCCTACCCTTCCTCTAACTCTGGGGCCAACGTCCTGACTTTC. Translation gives CASSAYPSSNSGANVLTF.

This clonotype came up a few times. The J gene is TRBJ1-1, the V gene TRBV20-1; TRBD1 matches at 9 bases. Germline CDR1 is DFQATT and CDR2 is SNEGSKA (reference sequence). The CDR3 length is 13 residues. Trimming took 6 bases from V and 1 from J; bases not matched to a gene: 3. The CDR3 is CSASQGANTEAFF. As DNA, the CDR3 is TGCAGTGCCTCACAGGGGGCGAACACTGAAGCTTTCTTT.

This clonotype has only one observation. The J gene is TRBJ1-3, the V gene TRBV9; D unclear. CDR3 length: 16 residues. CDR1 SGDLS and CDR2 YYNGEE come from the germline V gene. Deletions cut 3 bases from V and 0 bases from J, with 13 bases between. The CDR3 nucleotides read TGTGCCAGCAGCGCCCGGACCCGATTCTCTGGAAACACCATATATTTT. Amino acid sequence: CASSARTRFSGNTIYF.

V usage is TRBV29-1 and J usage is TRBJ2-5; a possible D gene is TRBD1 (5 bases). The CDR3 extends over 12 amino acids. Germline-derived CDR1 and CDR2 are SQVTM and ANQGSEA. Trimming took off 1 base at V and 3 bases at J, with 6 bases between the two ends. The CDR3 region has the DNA TGCAGCGTTGAAGGCAGGGAAGAGACCCAGTACTTC. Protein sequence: CSVEGREETQYF.

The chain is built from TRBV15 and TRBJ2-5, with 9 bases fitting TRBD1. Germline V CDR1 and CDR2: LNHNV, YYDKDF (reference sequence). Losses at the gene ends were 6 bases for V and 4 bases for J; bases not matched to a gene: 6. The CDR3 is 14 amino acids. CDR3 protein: CATSKTQGAETQYF. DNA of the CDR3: TGTGCCACCAGTAAAACACAGGGGGCAGAGACCCAGTACTTC. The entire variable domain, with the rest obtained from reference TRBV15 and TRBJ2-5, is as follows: DAMVIQNPRYQVTQFGKPVTLSCSQTLNHNVMYWYQQKSSQAPKLLFHYYDKDFNNEADTPDNFQSRRPNTSFCFLDIRSPGLGDTAMYLCATSKTQGAETQYFGPGTRLLVL.

The CDR3: CSARDPQGVWETQYF. Here the CDR3 DNA reads TGCAGTGCTAGAGATCCCCAGGGTGTGTGGGAGACCCAGTACTTC. The rearrangement joins TRBV20-1 to TRBJ2-5, with D tentatively TRBD1 (5 bases). With 0 bases removed from V and 5 bases from J, the gap between germline ends came to 16 bases. Germline CDR1 DFQATT, CDR2 SNEGSKA (reference sequence). CDR3 size: 15 residues.

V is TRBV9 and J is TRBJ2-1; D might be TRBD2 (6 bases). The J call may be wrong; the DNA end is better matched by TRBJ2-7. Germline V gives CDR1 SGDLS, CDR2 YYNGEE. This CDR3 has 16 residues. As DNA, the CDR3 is TGTGCCAGCACCACATCCGGGACTCCCGTCTACAATGAGCAGTACTTC. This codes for CASTTSGTPVYNEQYF.

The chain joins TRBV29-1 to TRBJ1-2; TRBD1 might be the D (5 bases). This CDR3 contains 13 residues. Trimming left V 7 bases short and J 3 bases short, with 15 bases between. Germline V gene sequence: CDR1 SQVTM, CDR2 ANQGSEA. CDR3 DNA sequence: TGCAGCGCCTTTACAGGACGGTACTATGGCTACACCTTC. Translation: CSAFTGRYYGYTF.

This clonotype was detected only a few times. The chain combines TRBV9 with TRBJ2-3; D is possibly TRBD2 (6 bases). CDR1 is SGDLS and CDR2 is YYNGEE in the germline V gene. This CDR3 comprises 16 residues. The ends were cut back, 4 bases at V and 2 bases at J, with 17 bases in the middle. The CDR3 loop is CASSIPLGGSTDTQYF. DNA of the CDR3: TGTGCCAGCAGCATACCCCTGGGGGGATCCACAGATACGCAGTATTTT.

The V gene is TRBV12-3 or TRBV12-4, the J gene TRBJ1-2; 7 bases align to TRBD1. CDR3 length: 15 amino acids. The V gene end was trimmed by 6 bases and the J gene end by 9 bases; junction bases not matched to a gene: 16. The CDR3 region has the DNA TGTGCCAGCAGCCTATGGACAGGTGGCCAGGTGCGCTACACCTTC. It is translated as CASSLWTGGQVRYTF.

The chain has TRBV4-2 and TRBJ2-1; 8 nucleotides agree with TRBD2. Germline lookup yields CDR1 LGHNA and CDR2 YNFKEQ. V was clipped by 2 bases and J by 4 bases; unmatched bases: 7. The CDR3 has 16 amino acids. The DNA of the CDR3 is TGTGCCAGCAGCCAAAAACTAGCGGACTTATACAATGAGCAGTTCTTC. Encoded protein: CASSQKLADLYNEQFF.

DNA of the CDR3: TGTGCCAGCAGCGGGGACGGCTTCACCGAGCAGTACTTC. Protein sequence: CASSGDGFTEQYF. The V and J genes are TRBV7-2 and TRBJ2-5; D tentatively fits TRBD1 or TRBD2 (5 bases each). The J call may be in error: the DNA end matches TRBJ2-7 better. The CDR3 length is 13 residues. Germline V CDR1 and CDR2: SGHTA, FQGNSA.

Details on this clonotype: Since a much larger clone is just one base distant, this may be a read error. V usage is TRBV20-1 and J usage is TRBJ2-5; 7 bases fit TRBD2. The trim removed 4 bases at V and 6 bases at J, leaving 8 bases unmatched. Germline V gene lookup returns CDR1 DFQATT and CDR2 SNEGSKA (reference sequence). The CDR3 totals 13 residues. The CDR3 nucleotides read TGCAGTGCTACTAACAAGGGAGGGAAGACCCAGTACTTC. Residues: CSATNKGGKTQYF.

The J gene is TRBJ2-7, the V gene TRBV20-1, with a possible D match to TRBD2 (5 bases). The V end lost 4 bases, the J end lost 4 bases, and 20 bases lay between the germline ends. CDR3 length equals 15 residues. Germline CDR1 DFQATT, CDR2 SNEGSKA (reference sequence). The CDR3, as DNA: TGCAGTGCTACCCTCGGAGGCCCGACGTTGTACGAGCAGTACTTC. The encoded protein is CSATLGGPTLYEQYF.

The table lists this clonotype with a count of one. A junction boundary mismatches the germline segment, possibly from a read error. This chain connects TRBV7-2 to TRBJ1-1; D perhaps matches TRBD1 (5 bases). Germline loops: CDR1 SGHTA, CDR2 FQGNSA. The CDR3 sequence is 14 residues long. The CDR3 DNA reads TGTGCCTGCAGCTTGGGGCAGGGAATAGCTGAAGCTTTCTTT. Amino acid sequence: CACSLGQGIAEAFF.